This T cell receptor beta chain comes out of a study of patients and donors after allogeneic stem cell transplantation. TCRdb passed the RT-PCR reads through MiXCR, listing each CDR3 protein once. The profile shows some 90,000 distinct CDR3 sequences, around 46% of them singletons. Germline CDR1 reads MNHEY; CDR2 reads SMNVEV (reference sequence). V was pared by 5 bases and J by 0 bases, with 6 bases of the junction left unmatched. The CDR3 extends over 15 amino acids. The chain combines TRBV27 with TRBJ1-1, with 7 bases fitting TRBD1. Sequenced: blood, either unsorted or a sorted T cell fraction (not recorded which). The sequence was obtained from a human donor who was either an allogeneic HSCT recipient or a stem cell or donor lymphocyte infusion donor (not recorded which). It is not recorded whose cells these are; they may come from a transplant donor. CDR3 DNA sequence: TGTGCCAGCAGTCAAAACAGGGGTTTGAACACTGAAGCTTTCTTT. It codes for CASSQNRGLNTEAFF.